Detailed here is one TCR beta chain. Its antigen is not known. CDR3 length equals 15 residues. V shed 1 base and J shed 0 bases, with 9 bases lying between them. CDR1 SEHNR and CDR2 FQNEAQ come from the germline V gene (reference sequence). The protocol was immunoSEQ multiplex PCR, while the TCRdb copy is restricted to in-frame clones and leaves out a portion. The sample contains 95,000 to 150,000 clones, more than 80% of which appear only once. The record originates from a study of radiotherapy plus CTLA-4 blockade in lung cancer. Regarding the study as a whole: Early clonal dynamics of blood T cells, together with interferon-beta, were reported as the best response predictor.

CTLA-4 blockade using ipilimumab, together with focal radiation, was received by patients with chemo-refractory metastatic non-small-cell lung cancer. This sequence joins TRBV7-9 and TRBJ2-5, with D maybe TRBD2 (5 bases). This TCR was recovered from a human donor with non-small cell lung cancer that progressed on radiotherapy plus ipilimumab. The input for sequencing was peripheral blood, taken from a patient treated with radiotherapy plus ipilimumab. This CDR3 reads CASSLVFGNQETQYF. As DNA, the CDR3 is TGTGCCAGCAGCTTAGTTTTCGGGAACCAAGAGACCCAGTACTTC.